This T cell receptor (beta chain) was sequenced during a study of OX40 agonist ivuxolimab in advanced cancers. Study summary: Ivuxolimab was delivered to patients intravenously every 2 weeks at doses spanning 0.01 to 10 mg/kg. Patients treated during dose escalation were battling hepatocellular carcinoma, melanoma, renal cell or head and neck cancer.

Autoimmune disease history or systemic immunosuppression was exclusionary. Comment on this clone: The antigen is unknown.

The assay was immunoSEQ multiplex PCR, and TCRdb's table has in-frame clones only and misses some. The sample has some 74,000 clones, around 92% seen once; the top ten hold about 6.6%. The CDR3 extends over 15 amino acids. Findings and caveats of the study: Partial responders at 0.1-3.0 mg/kg had among the lowest clonal expansion.

This receptor was taken from an adult with an advanced solid tumor such as melanoma, head and neck, liver or kidney cancer. The chain combines TRBV21-1 with TRBJ2-2; the D call in the table, TRBD2, was not verified against the DNA. TRBV21-1 is shown as a pseudogene. Sequencing was performed on CD4+ or CD8+ T cells sorted from blood, taken in a trial of the OX40 agonist ivuxolimab. The CDR3 coding sequence is TGTGCCAGCCTGGGAGGACACTCGAACACCGGGGAGCTGTTTTTT. This sequence encodes CASLGGHSNTGELFF.